This T cell receptor (beta chain) was recorded in a study of blood T cell repertoires in COVID-19. Study summary: PBMCs, B-cell-depleted T cells, or T cells provided the cDNA or gDNA that made up the material.

This CDR3 contains 12 residues. Trimming removed 3 bases from V and 7 bases from J, with 10 bases in between. The authors' processing: Amplifying reference gene primers gave estimates of nucleated cell counts. The data were produced by immunoSEQ multiplex PCR, yet TCRdb's version contains in-frame clones alone and is incomplete. V and J calls plus clone size are reproduced from that table; the DNA served to infer D and trimming. This sample has about 320,000 clones, with over 85% found just once. Living in 24 US areas, the participants were between roughly 18 and 90 years of age. Before being deemed recovered, Cohort 3 donors had two negative PCRs, clearance, or symptom resolution.

Sequenced input: PBMCs or T cells enriched from blood (not recorded which). The receptor's source is a man in his sixties who had recovered from COVID-19. The chain recombines TRBV12-3 or TRBV12-4 with TRBJ2-7, with D perhaps matching TRBD2 (5 bases). In DNA, the CDR3 is TGTGCCAGCAGTTTCGAGGGTTGGGAGCAGTACTTC. Translating it yields CASSFEGWEQYF.